This TCR beta chain emerged from a study of T cell responses to AZD1222 COVID-19 vaccine. Notes on this clone: Its antigen is unknown.

Study-wide points: A reported finding is that nearly half of spike-specific TCRs target unmutated variant regions. Repertoire sampling was restricted to post-peak T cell response timepoints. Among the donors, most were white British and more were female, and clonal diversity was possibly underestimated. Among vaccine-associated CD4 TCRs, coverage spanned spike, with dominance at 160-218 and 743-854.

With 0 bases removed from V and 3 bases from J, the gap between germline ends came to 17 bases. CDR1 and CDR2 (germline): MNHNS, SASEGT. The CDR3 has 17 amino acids. Using immunoSEQ multiplex PCR, the repertoire was profiled, and TCRdb retains in-frame clones only, with some absent. The sample lists under 150,000 clones; almost 95% were seen once. The gene calls are TRBV6-1 and TRBJ1-2; maybe TRBD1 (5 bases). This clonotype was obtained from an adult who received the AZD1222 COVID-19 vaccine. Material: peripheral blood, obtained 28 days after the second AZD1222 dose. This CDR3 is CASSEALRDGTYYGYTF. The DNA for the CDR3 is TGTGCCAGCAGTGAAGCGTTACGGGACGGAACCTACTATGGCTACACCTTC.